Described below is a single T cell receptor beta chain sequence and its context. These data come from a study of blood T cells in healthy people across ages. Looking at the study overall: Template switching picked up about one barcoded beta molecule for each two T cells.

A sample-barcoded 5' primer and a J-beta primer mix were used in a second PCR of roughly 7 to 11 cycles. Every sample returned 2.5 million or more CDR3-containing paired-end reads. TCRdb redid the calling of the 5' RACE reads with MiXCR, one entry per CDR3 protein. The sample carries hundreds of thousands of distinct CDR3 sequences, 58% recorded once. J gave up 0 bases and V 4 bases, and 10 bases lay outside the gene matches. This CDR3 comprises 17 residues. The TCR comes from a man aged 25-45 years in good health. Sequenced material: blood. This chain joins TRBV12-3 or TRBV12-4 and TRBJ2-7; 9 bases are a match to TRBD1. CDR3 loop: CASSSRAGTGPSYEQYF. CDR3 DNA: TGTGCCAGCAGTTCCCGCGCCGGGACAGGGCCCTCCTACGAGCAGTACTTC.